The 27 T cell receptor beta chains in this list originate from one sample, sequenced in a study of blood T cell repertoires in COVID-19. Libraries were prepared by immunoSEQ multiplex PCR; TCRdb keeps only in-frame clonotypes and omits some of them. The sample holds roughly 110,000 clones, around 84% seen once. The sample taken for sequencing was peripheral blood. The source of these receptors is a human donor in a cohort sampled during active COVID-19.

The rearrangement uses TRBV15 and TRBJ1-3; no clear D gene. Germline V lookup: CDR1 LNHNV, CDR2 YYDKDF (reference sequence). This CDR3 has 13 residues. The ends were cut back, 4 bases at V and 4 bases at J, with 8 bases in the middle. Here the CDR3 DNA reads TGTGCCACCAGCACGAGCCCCGGAAACACCATATATTTT. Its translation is CATSTSPGNTIYF.

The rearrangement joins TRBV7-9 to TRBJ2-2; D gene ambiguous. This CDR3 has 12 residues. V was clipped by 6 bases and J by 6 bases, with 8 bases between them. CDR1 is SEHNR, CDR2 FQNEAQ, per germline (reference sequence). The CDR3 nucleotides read TGTGCCAGCAGGTTTGGCTCCGGGGAGCTGTTTTTT. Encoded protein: CASRFGSGELFF.

The CDR3 DNA reads as TGTGCCAGCAGCGCTACAGGGGGCCGCGAGCAGTTCTTC. Protein product: CASSATGGREQFF. V gene TRBV6-5 combines with J gene TRBJ2-1; 9 nucleotides agree with TRBD1. Germline lookup yields CDR1 MNHEY and CDR2 SVGAGI. This CDR3 contains 13 residues. V lost 6 bases and J lost 10; bases outside the gene matches: 7.

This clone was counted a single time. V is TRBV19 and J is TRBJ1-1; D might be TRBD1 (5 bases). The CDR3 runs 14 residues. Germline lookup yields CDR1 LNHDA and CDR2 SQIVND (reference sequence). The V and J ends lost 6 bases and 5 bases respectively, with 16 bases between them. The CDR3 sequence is CASSGRQGRTEAFF. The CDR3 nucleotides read TGTGCCAGTAGCGGGAGGCAGGGAAGAACTGAAGCTTTCTTT.

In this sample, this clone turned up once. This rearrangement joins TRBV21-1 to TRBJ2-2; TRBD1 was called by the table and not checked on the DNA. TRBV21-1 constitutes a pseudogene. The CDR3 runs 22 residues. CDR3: CASSKEWDRGHNLLSNTGELFF. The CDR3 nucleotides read TGTGCCAGCAGCAAAGAATGGGACAGGGGGCATAATTTACTCTCGAACACCGGGGAGCTGTTTTTT.

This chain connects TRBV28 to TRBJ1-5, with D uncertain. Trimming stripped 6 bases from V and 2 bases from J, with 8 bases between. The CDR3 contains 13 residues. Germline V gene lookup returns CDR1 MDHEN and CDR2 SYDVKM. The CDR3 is CASRVGGNQPQHF. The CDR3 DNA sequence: TGTGCCAGCAGAGTGGGAGGCAATCAGCCCCAGCATTTT.

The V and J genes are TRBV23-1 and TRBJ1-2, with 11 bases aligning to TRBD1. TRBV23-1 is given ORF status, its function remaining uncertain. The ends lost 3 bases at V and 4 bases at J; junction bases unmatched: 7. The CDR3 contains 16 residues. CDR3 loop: CASSHPKDRGPYGYTF. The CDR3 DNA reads TGCGCCAGCAGTCATCCGAAGGACAGGGGGCCCTATGGCTACACCTTC.

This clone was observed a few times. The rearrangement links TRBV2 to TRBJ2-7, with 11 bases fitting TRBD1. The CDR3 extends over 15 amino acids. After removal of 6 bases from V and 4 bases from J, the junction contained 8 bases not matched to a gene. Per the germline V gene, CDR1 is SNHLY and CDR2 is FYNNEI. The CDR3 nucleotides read TGTGCCAGCAGGACCGGACAGGGGGCGCGTTACGAGCAGTACTTC. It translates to CASRTGQGARYEQYF. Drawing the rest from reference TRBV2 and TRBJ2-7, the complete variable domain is EPEVTQTPSHQVTQMGQEVILRCVPISNHLYFYWYRQILGQKVEFLVSFYNNEISEKSEIFDDQFSVERPDGSNFTLKIRSTKLEDSAMYFCASRTGQGARYEQYFGPGTRLTVT.

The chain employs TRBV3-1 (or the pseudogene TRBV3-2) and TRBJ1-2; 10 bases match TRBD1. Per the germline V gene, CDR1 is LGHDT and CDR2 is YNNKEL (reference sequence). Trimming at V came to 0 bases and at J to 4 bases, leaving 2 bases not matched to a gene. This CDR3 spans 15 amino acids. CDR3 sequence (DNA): TGTGCCAGCAGCCAAGAATGGGACAGGGGCTATGGCTACACCTTC. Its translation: CASSQEWDRGYGYTF.

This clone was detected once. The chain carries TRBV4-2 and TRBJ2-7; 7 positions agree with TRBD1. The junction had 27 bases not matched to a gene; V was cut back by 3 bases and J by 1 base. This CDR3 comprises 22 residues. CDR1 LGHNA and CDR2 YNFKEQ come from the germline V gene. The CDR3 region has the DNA TGTGCCAGCAGCCAGGCCTTACTGTTAATCTGGTGGACAGGACAATTTTCCTACGAGCAGTACTTC. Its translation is CASSQALLLIWWTGQFSYEQYF.

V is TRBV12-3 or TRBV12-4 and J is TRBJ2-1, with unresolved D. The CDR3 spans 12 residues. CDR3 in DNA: TGTGCTACCCGGAGCTACTACAATGAGCAGTTCTTC. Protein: CATRSYYNEQFF.

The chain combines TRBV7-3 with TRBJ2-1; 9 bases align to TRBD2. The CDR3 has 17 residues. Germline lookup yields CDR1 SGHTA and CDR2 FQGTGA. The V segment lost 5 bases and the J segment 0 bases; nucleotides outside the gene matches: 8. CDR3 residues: CASSPQVAGDSYNEQFF. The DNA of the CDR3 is TGTGCCAGCAGCCCCCAAGTAGCGGGGGACTCCTACAATGAGCAGTTCTTC.

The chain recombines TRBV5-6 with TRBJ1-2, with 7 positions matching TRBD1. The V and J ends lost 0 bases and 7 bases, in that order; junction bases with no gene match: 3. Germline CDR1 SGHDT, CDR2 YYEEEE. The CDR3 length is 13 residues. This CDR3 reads CASSLDPGGGYTF. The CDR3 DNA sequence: TGTGCCAGCAGCTTGGATCCAGGGGGTGGCTACACCTTC.

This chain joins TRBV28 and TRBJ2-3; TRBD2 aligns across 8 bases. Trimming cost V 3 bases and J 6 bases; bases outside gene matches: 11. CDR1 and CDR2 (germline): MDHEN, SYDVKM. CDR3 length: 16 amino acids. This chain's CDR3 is CASSLSIAGMRDTQYF. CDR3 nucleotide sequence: TGTGCCAGCAGTTTGTCAATAGCGGGGATGAGGGATACGCAGTATTTT. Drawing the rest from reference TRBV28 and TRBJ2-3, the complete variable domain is DVKVTQSSRYLVKRTGEKVFLECVQDMDHENMFWYRQDPGLGLRLIYFSYDVKMKEKGDIPEGYSVSREKKERFSLILESASTNQTSMYLCASSLSIAGMRDTQYFGPGTRLTVL.

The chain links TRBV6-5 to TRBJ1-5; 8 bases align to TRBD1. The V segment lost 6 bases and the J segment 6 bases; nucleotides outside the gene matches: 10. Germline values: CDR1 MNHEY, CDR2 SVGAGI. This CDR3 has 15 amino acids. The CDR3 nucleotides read TGTGCCAGCAGCTATTCTACAGGGGGAGGTCAGCCCCAGCATTTT. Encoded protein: CASSYSTGGGQPQHF.

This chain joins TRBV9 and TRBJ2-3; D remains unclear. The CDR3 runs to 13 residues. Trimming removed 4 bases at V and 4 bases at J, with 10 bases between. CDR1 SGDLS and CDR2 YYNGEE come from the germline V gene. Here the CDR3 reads CASSLFFADTQYF. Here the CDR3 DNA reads TGTGCCAGCAGCCTCTTTTTCGCAGATACGCAGTATTTT.

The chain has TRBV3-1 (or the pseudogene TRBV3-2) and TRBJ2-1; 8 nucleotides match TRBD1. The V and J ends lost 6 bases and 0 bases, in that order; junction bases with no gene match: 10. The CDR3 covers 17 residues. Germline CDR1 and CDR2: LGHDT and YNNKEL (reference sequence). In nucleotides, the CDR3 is TGTGCCAGCAGTCGGACAGGGCAGCCAAGCTCCTACAATGAGCAGTTCTTC. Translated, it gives CASSRTGQPSSYNEQFF.

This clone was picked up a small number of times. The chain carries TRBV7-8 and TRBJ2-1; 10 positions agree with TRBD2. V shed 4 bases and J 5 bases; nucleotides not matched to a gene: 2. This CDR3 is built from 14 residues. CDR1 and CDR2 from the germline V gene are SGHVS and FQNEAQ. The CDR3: CASSYGLADNEQFF. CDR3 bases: TGTGCCAGCAGCTACGGACTAGCGGACAATGAGCAGTTCTTC.

The CDR3 here is CASSSPQGLQYF. As DNA, the CDR3 is TGTGCCAGCAGCTCGCCGCAGGGACTGCAGTACTTC. The rearrangement uses TRBV13 and TRBJ2-7; D possibly corresponds to TRBD2 (6 bases). CDR1 is PRHDT and CDR2 is FYEKMQ in the germline V gene (reference sequence). Trimming left V 4 bases short and J 9 bases short, with 13 bases between. The CDR3 runs to 12 residues.

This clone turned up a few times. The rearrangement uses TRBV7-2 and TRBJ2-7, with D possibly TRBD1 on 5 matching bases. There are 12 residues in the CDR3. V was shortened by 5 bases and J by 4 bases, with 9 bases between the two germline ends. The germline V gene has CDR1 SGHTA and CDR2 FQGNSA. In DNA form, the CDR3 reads TGTGCCAGCAGCGCGACAGTTTACGAGCAGTACTTC. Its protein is CASSATVYEQYF.

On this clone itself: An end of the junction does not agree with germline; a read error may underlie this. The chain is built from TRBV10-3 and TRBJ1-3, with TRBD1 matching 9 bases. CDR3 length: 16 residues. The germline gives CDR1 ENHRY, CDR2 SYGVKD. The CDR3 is CAISSPGTGYGNTIYF. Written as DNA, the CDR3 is TGTGCAATCAGTAGTCCCGGGACAGGGTATGGAAACACCATATATTTT.

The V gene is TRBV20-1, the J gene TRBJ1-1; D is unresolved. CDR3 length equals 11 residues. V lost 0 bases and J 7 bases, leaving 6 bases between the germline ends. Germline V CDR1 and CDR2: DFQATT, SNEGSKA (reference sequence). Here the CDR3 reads CSAREQIEAFF. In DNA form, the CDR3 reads TGCAGTGCTAGAGAACAGATTGAAGCTTTCTTT.

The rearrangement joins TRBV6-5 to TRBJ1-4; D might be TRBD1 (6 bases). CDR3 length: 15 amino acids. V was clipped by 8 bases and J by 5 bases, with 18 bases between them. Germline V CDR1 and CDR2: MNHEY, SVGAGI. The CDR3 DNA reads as TGTGCCAGCGGGGCCCCCGGGACAAAGAATGAAAAACTGTTTTTT. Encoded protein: CASGAPGTKNEKLFF.

CDR3 DNA sequence: TGTGCCTGGAAAGGTAGCGGGGCCTACAATGAGCAGTTCTTC. Its translation: CAWKGSGAYNEQFF. This chain joins TRBV30 and TRBJ2-1; the match to TRBD2 covers 8 bases. The CDR3 totals 14 residues. The J segment lost 2 bases and the V segment lost 4 bases, leaving 4 bases of the junction unmatched. Germline V gene data show CDR1 as GTSNPN and CDR2 as SVGIG (reference sequence).

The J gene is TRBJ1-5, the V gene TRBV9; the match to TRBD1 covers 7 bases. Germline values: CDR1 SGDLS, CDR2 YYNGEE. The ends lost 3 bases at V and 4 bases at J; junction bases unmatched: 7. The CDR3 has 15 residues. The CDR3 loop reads CASSARDSPNQPQHF. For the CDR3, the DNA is TGTGCCAGCAGCGCCCGGGACAGCCCTAATCAGCCCCAGCATTTT.

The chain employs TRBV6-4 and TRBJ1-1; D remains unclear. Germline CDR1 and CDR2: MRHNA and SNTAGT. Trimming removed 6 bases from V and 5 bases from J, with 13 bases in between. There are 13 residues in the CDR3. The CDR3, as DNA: TGTGCCAGCAGCGCCCAGGTTGGAACTGAAGCTTTCTTT. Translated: CASSAQVGTEAFF.

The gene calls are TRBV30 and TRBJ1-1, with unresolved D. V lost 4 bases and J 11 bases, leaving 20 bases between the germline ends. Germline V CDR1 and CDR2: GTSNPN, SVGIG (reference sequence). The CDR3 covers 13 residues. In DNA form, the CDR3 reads TGTGCCTGGACACGGGAACCGCGGCCAAGGGCTTTCTTT. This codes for CAWTREPRPRAFF.